This TCR beta chain stems from a study of blood T cell repertoires in COVID-19. In the authors' methods: From reference gene primer amplification, estimates of nucleated cell counts were derived. Measured with immunoSEQ multiplex PCR; TCRdb has only the in-frame clones, and not every one. V, J and clone size derive from that table, while D and trimming were established from the DNA sequence. The sample holds fewer than 400,000 clones, around nine tenths seen once. Donors in Cohort 3 who had recovered were those with two negative PCRs, healthcare professional clearance, or resolution of their symptoms. The CDR3 is 15 residues long. The trim removed 0 bases at V and 5 bases at J, leaving 5 bases unmatched. From germline, CDR1 is MNHEY and CDR2 SVGAGI.

The rearrangement joins TRBV6-5 to TRBJ2-3; 7 positions match TRBD2. The sequenced sample consisted of PBMCs or T cells enriched from blood (not recorded which). The sequence was collected from a woman aged 50 to 60 who had recovered from COVID-19. The CDR3 protein is CASSYSYPSGDTQYF. CDR3 in DNA: TGTGCCAGCAGTTACTCCTATCCTAGCGGAGATACGCAGTATTTT.